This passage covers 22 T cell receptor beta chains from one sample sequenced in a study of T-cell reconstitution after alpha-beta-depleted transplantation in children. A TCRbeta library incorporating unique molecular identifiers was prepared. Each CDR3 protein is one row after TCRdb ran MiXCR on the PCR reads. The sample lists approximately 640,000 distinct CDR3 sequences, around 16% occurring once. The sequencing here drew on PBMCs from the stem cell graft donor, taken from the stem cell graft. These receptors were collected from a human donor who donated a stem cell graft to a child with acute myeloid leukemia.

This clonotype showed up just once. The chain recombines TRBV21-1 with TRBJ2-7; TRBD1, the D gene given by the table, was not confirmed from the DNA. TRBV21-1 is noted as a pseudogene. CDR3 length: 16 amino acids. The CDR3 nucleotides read TGTGCCAGCAGCACGGGGCTCGCAGGGGGTTTCGCCGAGCAGTACGTC. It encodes CASSTGLAGGFAEQYV.

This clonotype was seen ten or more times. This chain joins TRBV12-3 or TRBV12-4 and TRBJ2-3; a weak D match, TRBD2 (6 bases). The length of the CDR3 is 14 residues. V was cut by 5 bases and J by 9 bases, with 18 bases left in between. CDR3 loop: CASSPPGEGWTQYF. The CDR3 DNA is TGTGCCAGCAGTCCCCCGGGAGAAGGCTGGACGCAGTATTTT.

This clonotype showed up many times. The CDR3 DNA reads as TGCAGTGCTAGAGATGGGCTAGCGAGGGATGAGCAGTTCTTC. Its translation: CSARDGLARDEQFF. V is TRBV20-1 and J is TRBJ2-1, with D perhaps TRBD2 (6 bases). The CDR3 runs 14 residues. CDR1 is DFQATT and CDR2 is SNEGSKA in the germline V gene (reference sequence). V lost 0 bases to trimming and J lost 8 bases, with 14 bases between them.

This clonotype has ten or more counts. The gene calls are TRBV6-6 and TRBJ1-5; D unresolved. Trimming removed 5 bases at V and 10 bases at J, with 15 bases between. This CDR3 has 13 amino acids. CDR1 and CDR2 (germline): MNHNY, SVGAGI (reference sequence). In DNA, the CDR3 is TGTGCCAGCAGTCTCGGTGGAGGACGACCCCAGCATTTT. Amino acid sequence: CASSLGGGRPQHF.

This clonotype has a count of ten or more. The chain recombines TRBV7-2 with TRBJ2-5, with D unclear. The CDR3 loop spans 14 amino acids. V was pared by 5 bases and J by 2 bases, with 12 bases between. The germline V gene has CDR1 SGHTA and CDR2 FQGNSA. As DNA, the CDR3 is TGTGCCAGCAGCCGTGCTGGTCTGCAAGAGACCCAGTACTTC. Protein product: CASSRAGLQETQYF. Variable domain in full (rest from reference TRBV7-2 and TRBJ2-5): GAGVSQSPSNKVTEKGKDVELRCDPISGHTALYWYRQSLGQGLEFLIYFQGNSAPDKSGLPSDRFSAERTGGSVSTLTIQRTQQEDSAVYLCASSRAGLQETQYFGPGTRLLVL.

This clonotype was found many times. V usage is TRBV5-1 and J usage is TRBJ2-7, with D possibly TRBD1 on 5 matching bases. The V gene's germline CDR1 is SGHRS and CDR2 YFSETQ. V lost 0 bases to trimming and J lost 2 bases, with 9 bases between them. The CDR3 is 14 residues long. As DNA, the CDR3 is TGCGCCAGCAGCTTGGGGACGGACACCTACGAGCAGTACGTC. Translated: CASSLGTDTYEQYV.

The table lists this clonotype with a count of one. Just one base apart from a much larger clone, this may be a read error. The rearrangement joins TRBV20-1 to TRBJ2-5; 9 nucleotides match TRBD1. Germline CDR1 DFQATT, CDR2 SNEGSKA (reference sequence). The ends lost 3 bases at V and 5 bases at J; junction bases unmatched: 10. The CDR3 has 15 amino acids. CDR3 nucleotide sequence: TGCAGTGCTAGCGGGTCCGGGACAGGGTCGGAGACCCAGTACTTC. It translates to CSASGSGTGSETQYF.

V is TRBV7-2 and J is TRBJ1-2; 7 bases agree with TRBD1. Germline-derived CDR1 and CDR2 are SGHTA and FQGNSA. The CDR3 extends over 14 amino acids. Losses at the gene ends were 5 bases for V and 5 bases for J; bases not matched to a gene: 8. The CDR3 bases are TGTGCCAGCAGCCCGCCGGGACAGATTTATGGCTACACCTTC. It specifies CASSPPGQIYGYTF.

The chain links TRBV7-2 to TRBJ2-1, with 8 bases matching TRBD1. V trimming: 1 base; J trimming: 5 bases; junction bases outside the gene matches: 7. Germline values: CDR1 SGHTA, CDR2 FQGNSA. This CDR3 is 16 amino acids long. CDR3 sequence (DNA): TGTGCCAGCAGCTTAGGCTGGACAGGGACCCACAATGAGCAGTTCTTC. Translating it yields CASSLGWTGTHNEQFF.

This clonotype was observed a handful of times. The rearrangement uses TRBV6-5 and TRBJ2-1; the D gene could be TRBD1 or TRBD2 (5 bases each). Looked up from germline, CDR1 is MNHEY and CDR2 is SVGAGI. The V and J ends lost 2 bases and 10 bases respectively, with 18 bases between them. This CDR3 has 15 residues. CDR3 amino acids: CASSYTGPGYGEQFF. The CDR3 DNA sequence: TGTGCCAGCAGTTACACGGGACCAGGCTACGGGGAGCAGTTCTTC.

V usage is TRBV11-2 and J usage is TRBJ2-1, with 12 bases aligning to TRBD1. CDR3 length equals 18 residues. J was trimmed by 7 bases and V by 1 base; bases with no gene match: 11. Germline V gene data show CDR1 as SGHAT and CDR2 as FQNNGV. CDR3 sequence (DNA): TGTGCCAGCAGCTTAGGGGGATTCGGGACAGGGGGCTCGAATGAGCAGTTCTTC. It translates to CASSLGGFGTGGSNEQFF.

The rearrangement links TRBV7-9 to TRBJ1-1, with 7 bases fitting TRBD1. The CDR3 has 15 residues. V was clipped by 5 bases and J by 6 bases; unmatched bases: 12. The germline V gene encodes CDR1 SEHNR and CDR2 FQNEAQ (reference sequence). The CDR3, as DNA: TGTGCCAGCAGCGGATCGACAGGGAAGAGCGCTGAAGCTTTCTTT. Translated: CASSGSTGKSAEAFF.

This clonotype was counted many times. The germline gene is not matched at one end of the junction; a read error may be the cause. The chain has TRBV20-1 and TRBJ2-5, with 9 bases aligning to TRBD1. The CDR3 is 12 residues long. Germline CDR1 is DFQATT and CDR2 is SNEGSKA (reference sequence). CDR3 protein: CSARDPGQGHNF. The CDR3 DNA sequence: TGCAGTGCTAGAGACCCGGGACAGGGTCATAACTTC.

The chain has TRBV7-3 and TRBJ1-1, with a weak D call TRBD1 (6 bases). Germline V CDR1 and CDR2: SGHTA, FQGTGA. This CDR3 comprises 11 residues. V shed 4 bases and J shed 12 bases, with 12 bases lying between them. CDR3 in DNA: TGTGCCAGCAGCTCGGGACACCCCCCTTTCTTT. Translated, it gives CASSSGHPPFF.

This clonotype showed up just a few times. CDR3 region: CASSLARGQGDSPLHF. The CDR3 nucleotides are TGTGCCAGCAGCTTAGCGCGGGGACAGGGGGATTCACCCCTCCACTTT. The V call is TRBV7-2, the J call TRBJ1-6; 11 nucleotides align to TRBD1. The germline CDR1 and CDR2 sequences are SGHTA and FQGNSA. J gave up 8 bases and V 0 bases, and 3 bases lay outside the gene matches. This CDR3 is built from 16 residues.

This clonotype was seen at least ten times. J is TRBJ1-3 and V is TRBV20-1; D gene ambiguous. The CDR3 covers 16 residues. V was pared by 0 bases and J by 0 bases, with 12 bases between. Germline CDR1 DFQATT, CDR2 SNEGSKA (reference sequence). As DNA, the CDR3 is TGCAGTGCTAGAGATCGGACGGCCTTCTCTGGAAACACCATATATTTT. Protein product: CSARDRTAFSGNTIYF.

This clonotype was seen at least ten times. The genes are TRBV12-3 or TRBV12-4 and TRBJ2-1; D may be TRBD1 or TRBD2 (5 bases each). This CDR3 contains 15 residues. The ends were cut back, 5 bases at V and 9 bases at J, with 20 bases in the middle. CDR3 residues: CASSPSTGALGEQFF. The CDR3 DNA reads TGTGCCAGCAGTCCCTCCACCGGGGCCCTCGGTGAGCAGTTCTTC.

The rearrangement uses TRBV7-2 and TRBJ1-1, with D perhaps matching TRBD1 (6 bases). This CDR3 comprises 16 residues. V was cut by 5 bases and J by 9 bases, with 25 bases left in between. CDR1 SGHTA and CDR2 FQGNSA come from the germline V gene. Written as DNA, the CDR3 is TGTGCCAGCAGCCGAGGGGGGCAGGGTGTTTTTCGGAAAGCTTTCTTT. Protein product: CASSRGGQGVFRKAFF.

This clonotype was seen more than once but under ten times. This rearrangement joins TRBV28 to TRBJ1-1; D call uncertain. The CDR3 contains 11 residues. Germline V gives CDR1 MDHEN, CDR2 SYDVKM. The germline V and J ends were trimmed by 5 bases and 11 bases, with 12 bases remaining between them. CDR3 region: CASSPRLNAFF. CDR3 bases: TGTGCCAGCAGTCCCCGGTTGAATGCTTTCTTT.

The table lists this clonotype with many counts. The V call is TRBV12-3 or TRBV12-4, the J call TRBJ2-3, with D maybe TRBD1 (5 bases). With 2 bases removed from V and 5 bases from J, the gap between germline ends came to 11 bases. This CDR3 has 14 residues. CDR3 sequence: CASSLQGLGDTQYF. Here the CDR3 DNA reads TGTGCCAGCAGTTTACAGGGTCTCGGAGATACGCAGTATTTT.

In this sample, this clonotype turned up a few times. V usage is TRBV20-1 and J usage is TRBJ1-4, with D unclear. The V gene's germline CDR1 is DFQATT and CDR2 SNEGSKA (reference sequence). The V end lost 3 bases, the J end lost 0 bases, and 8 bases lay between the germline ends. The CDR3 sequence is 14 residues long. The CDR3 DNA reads TGCAGTGCTAGTACGGATGCAACTAATGAAAAACTGTTTTTT. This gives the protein CSASTDATNEKLFF.

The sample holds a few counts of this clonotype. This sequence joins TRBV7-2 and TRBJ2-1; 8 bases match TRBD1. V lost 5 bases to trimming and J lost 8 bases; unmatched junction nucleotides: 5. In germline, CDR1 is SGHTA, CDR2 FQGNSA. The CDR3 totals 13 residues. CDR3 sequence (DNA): TGTGCCAGCAGCCCCCGGACAGGGCATGAGCAGTTCTTC. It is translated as CASSPRTGHEQFF.